This T cell receptor (beta chain) was profiled in a study of post-analysis software for immune sequencing data. Each TCR beta cDNA library carried unique molecular identifiers. TCRdb used MiXCR to reprocess the PCR reads, holding one entry per CDR3 protein. The data hold about 560,000 distinct CDR3 sequences, with about 40% observed a single time. In this sample, this clonotype turned up once. The antigen is not known. Whole-study results and caveats: Five or six TRBV segments, TRBV5-6, TRBV5-1 and TRBV20-1 among them, were found more frequent in patients than controls.

This CDR3 spans 11 amino acids. The germline V gene encodes CDR1 MNHEY and CDR2 SVGAGI. Trimming at V came to 8 bases and at J to 5 bases, leaving 2 bases not matched to a gene. The chain is built from TRBV6-5 and TRBJ1-1; 7 bases align to TRBD1. The clonotype originates from a girl between 10 and 17 years old with multiple sclerosis. What was sequenced was blood. Here the CDR3 reads CASLRGTEAFF. Here the CDR3 DNA reads TGTGCCAGCCTCAGGGGGACTGAAGCTTTCTTT.